The T cell receptor (beta chain) under discussion was sequenced for a study of cytomegalovirus exposure and HLA in healthy donors. Study-level information: Researchers found that roughly 80% of a few hundred genotyped donors fell within the Caucasian-associated ancestry cluster.

With respect to this clone: Its antigen is unidentified.

Study-level points and caveats: Upon later analysis, TCR association rates were observed to vary by HLA locus, being highest for DRB1 and lowest for HLA-C. The availability of immune exposure information extended only to CMV serostatus.

Trimming took off 4 bases at V and 6 bases at J, with 20 bases between the two ends. This CDR3 is built from 15 residues. PCR amplification relied on 60 Vbeta primers (plus 13 Jbeta primers). Per the original data handling: In a later analysis, the count reached 80 million or so unique TCR beta chains, with about 10 million shared. Sequencing used immunoSEQ multiplex PCR; TCRdb keeps in-frame clones, though not all of them. V, J and clone size reflect that table, while D and trimming were determined from the DNA. The sample has roughly 110,000 clones, 82% seen once. The receptor comes from a man aged 30 to 45 in good health and CMV-seropositive. This sequence joins TRBV5-3 and TRBJ2-7, with TRBD1 as a possible D gene (5 bases). TRBV5-3 is filed as an ORF, its function uncertain. The sequencing input was PBMCs. The CDR3 loop is CARSDDSAMFSEQYF. The CDR3, as DNA: TGTGCCAGAAGCGATGACAGCGCAATGTTCAGCGAGCAGTACTTC.